The entry below describes one T cell receptor (beta chain). Its antigen is not identified. The study enrolled patients aged 18 to 65 with newly diagnosed hyperthyroidism of under 2 months' duration. Clinical symptoms, serum thyroxine and TRAb, thyroid ultrasound and orbital computed tomography together formed the diagnostic basis. Around 10 ml fresh peripheral blood yielded the PBMCs. TCR beta CDR3 sequences were amplified from RNA transcripts. First-round RT-PCR of the TCR CDR3 relied on the HTBI primer set. TCRdb called the multiplex PCR reads again in MiXCR, with one record for every CDR3 protein. The table has 550,000 to 800,000 distinct CDR3 sequences, 15% to 20% seen once. CDR3 length: 15 residues. Trimming removed 5 bases at V and 4 bases at J, with 15 bases between. Germline CDR1 MNHEY, CDR2 SVGEGT. This sample stems from a study of T cells in Graves' hyperthyroidism and ophthalmopathy. Study-wide findings and caveats: Most thyroid clonotypes with frequency above 0.001 were detected in blood.

The rearrangement links TRBV6-2 or TRBV6-3 to TRBJ1-5; D possibly corresponds to TRBD1 (5 bases). The sequencing input was blood. This receptor was taken from a man aged 45-60 years with Graves' hyperthyroidism. CDR3: CASSHPSGGNQPQHF. Here the CDR3 DNA reads TGTGCCAGCAGTCACCCGAGTGGGGGTAATCAGCCCCAGCATTTT.